This T cell receptor beta chain was captured by sequencing in a study of blood T cell repertoires in COVID-19. Study as a whole: Sources were T cells, B-cell-depleted T cells, or PBMCs; the material itself was cDNA or gDNA.

The CDR3 sequence is 14 residues long. The V gene lost 1 base and the J gene lost 10 bases, with 17 bases spanning the gap. Germline CDR1 GTSNPN, CDR2 SVGIG (reference sequence). The repertoire was sequenced with immunoSEQ multiplex PCR; TCRdb's copy has only in-frame clones and lacks some. The sample carries more than 90,000 clones, 60% to 85% recorded once. The receptor was isolated from a woman of 80 years or more with acute or convalescent COVID-19. The V gene is TRBV30, the J gene TRBJ1-5; D is uncertain. The material sequenced was peripheral blood. The CDR3 DNA reads TGTGCCTGGAGTGGGGGTGGAGGAATCAAACCCCAGCATTTT. As protein: CAWSGGGGIKPQHF.